This T cell receptor (beta chain) was identified in a study of shared clonotypes between healthy human individuals. Broader study findings: Between several donors, naive CD4 clonotypes were shared at a level of about 5%. Rarefaction analysis demonstrated incomplete sorted-subset sequencing notwithstanding large depth.

For every subset, genomic DNA was evenly distributed across several immunoSEQ plates. Using immunoSEQ multiplex PCR, the repertoire was profiled, and TCRdb retains in-frame clones only, with some absent. The table shows more than 1,200,000 clones, with 98% occurring only once. This clone was found once. The antigen is undetermined. Every donor, a Caucasian adult, lived in Nashville, Tennessee. This receptor was obtained from a man younger than 40 in good health. The sample taken for sequencing was naive CD4+ T cells sorted from blood. Subset: CD45RA+ positively selected.

Written as DNA, the CDR3 is TGTGCCATCAGTGAGTCTATCCGGACAGGAGGCACTGAAGCTTTCTTT. It is translated as CAISESIRTGGTEAFF. J is TRBJ1-1 and V is TRBV10-3, with TRBD1 identical over 7 bases. CDR3 length: 16 residues. CDR1 is ENHRY and CDR2 is SYGVKD in the germline V gene. V was pared by 0 bases and J by 4 bases, with 8 bases of the junction left unmatched.